Below, one T cell receptor (beta chain) is given with its context. Trimming removed 1 base from V and 8 bases from J, with 14 bases in between. In germline, CDR1 is LGHDT, CDR2 YNNKEL (reference sequence). This CDR3 has 15 amino acids. These data are taken from a study of blood T cell repertoires in COVID-19. Per the authors' pipeline: Using reference gene primer amplification, nucleated cell counts were estimated. Profiled with immunoSEQ multiplex PCR; TCRdb holds only in-frame clones, not every one. That table furnishes V, J and clone size, whereas the DNA furnished D and trimming. The sample consists of 220,000 or so clones, around 80% of them appearing once.

The chain has TRBV3-1 (or the pseudogene TRBV3-2) and TRBJ1-4; D is ambiguous. Material: peripheral blood. The receptor comes from a man aged 25-40 years with active or convalescent COVID-19. CDR3 amino acids: CASSQVRRLGEKLFF. CDR3 bases: TGTGCCAGCAGCCAAGTACGGAGGCTTGGAGAAAAACTGTTTTTT.